These 8 T cell receptor beta chains were sequenced from one sample in a study of cytomegalovirus exposure and HLA in healthy donors. This PCR relied on a set of 60 Vbeta primers and 13 Jbeta primers. Libraries were prepared by immunoSEQ multiplex PCR; TCRdb keeps only in-frame clonotypes and omits some of them. The table includes 100,000 to 120,000 clones, around 85% detected once. The sample comprised PBMCs. The receptor set was obtained from a man younger than 45 in good health and CMV-seropositive.

This clone was seen only a few times. The V and J genes are TRBV6-5 and TRBJ1-1; the match to TRBD1 covers 8 bases. V shed 6 bases and J 11 bases; nucleotides not matched to a gene: 11. Germline loops: CDR1 MNHEY, CDR2 SVGAGI. The CDR3 is made up of 13 amino acids. The CDR3 DNA reads as TGTGCCAGCAGACCAGGGGGCACCCCCTGGGCTTTCTTT. Amino acids: CASRPGGTPWAFF.

The chain has TRBV7-3 and TRBJ2-1; TRBD1 might be the D (6 bases). The CDR3 is made up of 12 amino acids. The ends were cut back, 4 bases at V and 6 bases at J, with 7 bases in the middle. Germline lookup yields CDR1 SGHTA and CDR2 FQGTGA. The CDR3 DNA reads as TGTGCCAGCAGCTCACAGGGCAATGAGCAGTTCTTC. Its translation: CASSSQGNEQFF.

This chain uses TRBV19 with TRBJ2-3, with D perhaps TRBD2 (7 bases). Trimming cost V 6 bases and J 4 bases, with 20 bases left between them. The germline gives CDR1 LNHDA, CDR2 SQIVND (reference sequence). This CDR3 spans 16 amino acids. The CDR3 region is CASSRWGGPGADTQYF. As DNA, the CDR3 is TGTGCCAGTAGCCGCTGGGGGGGGCCCGGTGCAGATACGCAGTATTTT.

V is TRBV4-1 and J is TRBJ1-2; TRBD1 might be the D (6 bases). CDR3 length: 15 amino acids. Germline-derived CDR1 and CDR2 are MGHRA and YSYEKL. V lost 4 bases, J lost 2 bases, and 14 bases lay in between. This chain's CDR3 is CASSPTSDRNYGYTF. CDR3 nucleotide sequence: TGCGCCAGCAGCCCTACATCAGACAGGAACTATGGCTACACCTTC.

The table lists this clone with a few counts. The chain combines TRBV2 with TRBJ1-1; D is possibly TRBD1 (6 bases). Trimming took 5 bases from V and 0 from J, leaving 10 bases between them. In germline, CDR1 is SNHLY, CDR2 FYNNEI. This CDR3 is built from 14 residues. CDR3 residues: CASSRGHLNTEAFF. The DNA of the CDR3 is TGTGCCAGCAGTAGGGGACATTTGAACACTGAAGCTTTCTTT.

A few counts support this clone. V and J are TRBV7-6 and TRBJ2-7, with TRBD2 matching 10 bases. The CDR3 is 18 residues long. Germline V gene sequence: CDR1 SGHVS, CDR2 FNYEAQ. With 4 bases clipped from V and 3 bases from J, the junction kept 15 bases outside the gene matches. This CDR3 is CASSYHPFERGGRYEQYF. The CDR3 nucleotides are TGTGCCAGCAGCTACCATCCCTTCGAGCGGGGGGGCCGCTACGAGCAGTACTTC. Full variable domain (rest looked up from reference TRBV7-6 and TRBJ2-7): GAGVSQSPRYKVTKRGQDVALRCDPISGHVSLYWYRQALGQGPEFLTYFNYEAQQDKSGLPNDRFSAERPEGSISTLTIQRTEQRDSAMYRCASSYHPFERGGRYEQYFGPGTRLTVT.

The chain has TRBV28 and TRBJ2-2, with 10 bases matching TRBD2. Germline V lookup: CDR1 MDHEN, CDR2 SYDVKM. V lost 3 bases and J lost 0; bases outside the gene matches: 7. The CDR3 is 18 amino acids. The DNA for the CDR3 is TGTGCCAGCAGTTTGGGGCTAGCGGGGGACACGAACACCGGGGAGCTGTTTTTT. Its protein product is CASSLGLAGDTNTGELFF.

The J gene is TRBJ1-2, the V gene TRBV19; 9 bases agree with TRBD1. Germline-derived CDR1 and CDR2 are LNHDA and SQIVND (reference sequence). V was pared by 4 bases and J by 7 bases, with 4 bases of the junction left unmatched. The CDR3 contains 13 residues. The CDR3 DNA is TGTGCCAGTAGTACCGGACAGGGGTTTGGCTACACCTTC. The encoded protein is CASSTGQGFGYTF.